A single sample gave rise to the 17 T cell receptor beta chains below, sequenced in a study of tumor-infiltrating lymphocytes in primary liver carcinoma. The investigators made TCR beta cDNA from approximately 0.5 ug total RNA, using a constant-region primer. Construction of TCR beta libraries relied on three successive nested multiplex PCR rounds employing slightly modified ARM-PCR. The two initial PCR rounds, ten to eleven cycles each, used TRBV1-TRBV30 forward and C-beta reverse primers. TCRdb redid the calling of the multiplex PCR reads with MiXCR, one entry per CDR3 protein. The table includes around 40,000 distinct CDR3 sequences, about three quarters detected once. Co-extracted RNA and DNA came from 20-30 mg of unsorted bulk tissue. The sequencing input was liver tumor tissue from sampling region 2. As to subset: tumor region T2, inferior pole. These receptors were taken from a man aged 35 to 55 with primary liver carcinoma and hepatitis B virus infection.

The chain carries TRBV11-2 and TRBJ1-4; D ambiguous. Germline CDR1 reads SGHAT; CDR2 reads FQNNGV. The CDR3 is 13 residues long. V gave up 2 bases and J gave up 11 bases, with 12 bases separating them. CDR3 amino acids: CASSLRLAGKLFF. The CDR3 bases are TGTGCCAGCAGCTTACGGCTAGCCGGGAAACTGTTTTTT.

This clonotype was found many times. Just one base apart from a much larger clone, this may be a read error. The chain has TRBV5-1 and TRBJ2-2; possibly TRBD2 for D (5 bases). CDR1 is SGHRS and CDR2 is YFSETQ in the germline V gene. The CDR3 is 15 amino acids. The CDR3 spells CASSSPLRNTGELSF. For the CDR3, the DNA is TGCGCCAGCAGCTCGCCTTTGCGAAACACCGGGGAGCTGTCTTTT. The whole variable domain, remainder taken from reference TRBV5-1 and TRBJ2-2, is KAGVTQTPRYLIKTRGQQVTLSCSPISGHRSVSWYQQTPGQGLQFLFEYFSETQRNKGNFPGRFSGRQFSNSRSEMNVSTLELGDSALYLCASSSPLRNTGELSFGEGSRLTVL.

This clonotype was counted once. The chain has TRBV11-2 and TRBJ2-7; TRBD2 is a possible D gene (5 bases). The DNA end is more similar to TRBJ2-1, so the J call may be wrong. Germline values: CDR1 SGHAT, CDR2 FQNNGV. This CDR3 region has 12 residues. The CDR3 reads CASSPGGYEQFF. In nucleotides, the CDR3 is TGTGCCAGCAGTCCCGGAGGATACGAGCAGTTCTTC.

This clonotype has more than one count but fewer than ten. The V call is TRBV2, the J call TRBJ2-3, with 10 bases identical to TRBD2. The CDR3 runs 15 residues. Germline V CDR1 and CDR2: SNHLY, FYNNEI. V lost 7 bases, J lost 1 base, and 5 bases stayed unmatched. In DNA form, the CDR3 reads TGTGCCAGCAACCTCCTAGCGGGGGGCACAGATACGCAGTATTTT. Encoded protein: CASNLLAGGTDTQYF. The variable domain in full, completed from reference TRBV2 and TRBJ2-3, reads EPEVTQTPSHQVTQMGQEVILRCVPISNHLYFYWYRQILGQKVEFLVSFYNNEISEKSEIFDDQFSVERPDGSNFTLKIRSTKLEDSAMYFCASNLLAGGTDTQYFGPGTRLTVL.

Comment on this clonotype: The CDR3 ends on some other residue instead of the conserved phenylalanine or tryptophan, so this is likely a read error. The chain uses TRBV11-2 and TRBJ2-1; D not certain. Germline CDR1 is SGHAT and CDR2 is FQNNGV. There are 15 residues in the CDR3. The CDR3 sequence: CAISFSRPLDNEQFL. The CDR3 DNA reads TGTGCCATCAGCTTTAGCAGGCCACTCGACAATGAGCAGTTCCTC.

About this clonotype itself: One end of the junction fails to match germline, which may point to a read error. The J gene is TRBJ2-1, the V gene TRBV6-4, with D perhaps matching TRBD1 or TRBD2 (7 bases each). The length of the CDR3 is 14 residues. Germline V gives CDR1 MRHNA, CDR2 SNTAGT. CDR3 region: CANSDQPGGGPHVF. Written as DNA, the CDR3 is TGTGCCAACAGTGACCAGCCAGGGGGAGGGCCCCACGTCTTC.

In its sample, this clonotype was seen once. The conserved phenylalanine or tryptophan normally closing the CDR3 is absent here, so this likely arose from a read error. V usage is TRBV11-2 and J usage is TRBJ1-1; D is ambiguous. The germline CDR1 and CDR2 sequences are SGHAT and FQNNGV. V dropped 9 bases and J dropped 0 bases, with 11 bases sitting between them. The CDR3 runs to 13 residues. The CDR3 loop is CASSVGLNTEAFL. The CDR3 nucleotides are TGTGCCAGTAGCGTAGGCCTGAACACTGAAGCTTTCCTT.

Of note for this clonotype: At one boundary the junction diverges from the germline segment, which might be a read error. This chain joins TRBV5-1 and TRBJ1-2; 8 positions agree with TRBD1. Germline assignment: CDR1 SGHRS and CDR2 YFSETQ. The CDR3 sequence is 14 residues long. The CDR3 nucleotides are TGCGCCAGCAGCCCGGACAGGGTGTCCTATGACTACACCTTC. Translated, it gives CASSPDRVSYDYTF.

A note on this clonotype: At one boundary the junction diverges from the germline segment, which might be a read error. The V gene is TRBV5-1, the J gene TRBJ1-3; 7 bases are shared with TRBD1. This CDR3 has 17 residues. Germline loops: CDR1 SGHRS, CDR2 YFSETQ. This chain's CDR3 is CASSLESQGGAENSIYF. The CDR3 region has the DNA TGCGCCAGCAGCTTGGAGAGCCAGGGGGGAGCAGAAAACAGCATATATTTT.

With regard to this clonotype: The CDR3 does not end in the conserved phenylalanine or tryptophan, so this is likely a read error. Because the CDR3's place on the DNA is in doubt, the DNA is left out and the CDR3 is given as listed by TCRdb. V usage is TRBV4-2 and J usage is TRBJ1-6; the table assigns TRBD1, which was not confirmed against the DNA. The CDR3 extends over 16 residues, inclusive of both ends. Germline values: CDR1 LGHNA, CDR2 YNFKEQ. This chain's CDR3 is CASSQEGPGGDSPLHI.

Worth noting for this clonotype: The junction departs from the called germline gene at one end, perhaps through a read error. In DNA form, the CDR3 reads TGTGTCAGCTGGATACGGGGTGGCAATGAGCAGTTCTTC. It yields the protein CVSWIRGGNEQFF. The V and J genes are TRBV28 and TRBJ2-1, with a tentative D call TRBD2 (5 bases). Germline assignment: CDR1 MDHEN and CDR2 SYDVKM. CDR3 length: 13 amino acids.

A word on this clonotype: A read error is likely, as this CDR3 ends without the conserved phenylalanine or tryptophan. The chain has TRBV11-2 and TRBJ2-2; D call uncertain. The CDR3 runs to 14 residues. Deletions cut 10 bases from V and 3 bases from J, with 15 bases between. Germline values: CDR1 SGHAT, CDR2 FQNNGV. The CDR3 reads CANSTDSDTGELFC. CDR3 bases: TGTGCCAACAGTACAGACTCGGACACCGGGGAGCTGTTTTGT.

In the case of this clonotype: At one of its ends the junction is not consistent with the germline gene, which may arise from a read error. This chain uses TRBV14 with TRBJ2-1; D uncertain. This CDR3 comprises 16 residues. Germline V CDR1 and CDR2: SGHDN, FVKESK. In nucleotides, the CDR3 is TGTGCCAGCAGTGCCGTAGCAGGATGCGTAAACAATGAGCAATTCTTC. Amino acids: CASSAVAGCVNNEQFF.

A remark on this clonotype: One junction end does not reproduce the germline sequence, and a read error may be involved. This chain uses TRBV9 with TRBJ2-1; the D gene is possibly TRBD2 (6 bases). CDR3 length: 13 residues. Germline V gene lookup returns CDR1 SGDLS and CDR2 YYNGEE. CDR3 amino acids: CASSLADYDEQFF. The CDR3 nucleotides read TGTGCCAGCTCCTTAGCGGACTACGATGAGCAGTTCTTC.

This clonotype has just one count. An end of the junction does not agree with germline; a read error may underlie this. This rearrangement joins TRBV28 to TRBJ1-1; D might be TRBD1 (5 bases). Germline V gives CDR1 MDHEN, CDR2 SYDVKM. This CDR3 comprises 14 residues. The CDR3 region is CARSSPVGLAEAFF. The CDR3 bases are TGTGCCAGGAGTTCCCCTGTGGGGCTGGCTGAAGCTTTCTTT.

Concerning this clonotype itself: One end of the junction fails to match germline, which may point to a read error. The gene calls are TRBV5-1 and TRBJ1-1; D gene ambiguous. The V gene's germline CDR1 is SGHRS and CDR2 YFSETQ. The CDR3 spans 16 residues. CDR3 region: CASSLAIAQMNTETFF. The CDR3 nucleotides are TGCGCCAGCAGCTTGGCCATAGCACAGATGAACACTGAAACTTTCTTT.

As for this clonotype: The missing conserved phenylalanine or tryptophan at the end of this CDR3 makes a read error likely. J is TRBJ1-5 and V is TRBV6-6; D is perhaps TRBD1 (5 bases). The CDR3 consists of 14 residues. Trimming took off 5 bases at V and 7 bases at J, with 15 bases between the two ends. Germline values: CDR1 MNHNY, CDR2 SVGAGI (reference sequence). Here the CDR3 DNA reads TGTGCCAGCAGTCAACTGGGGGAAAGACAGCCCCAGCATATT. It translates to CASSQLGERQPQHI.